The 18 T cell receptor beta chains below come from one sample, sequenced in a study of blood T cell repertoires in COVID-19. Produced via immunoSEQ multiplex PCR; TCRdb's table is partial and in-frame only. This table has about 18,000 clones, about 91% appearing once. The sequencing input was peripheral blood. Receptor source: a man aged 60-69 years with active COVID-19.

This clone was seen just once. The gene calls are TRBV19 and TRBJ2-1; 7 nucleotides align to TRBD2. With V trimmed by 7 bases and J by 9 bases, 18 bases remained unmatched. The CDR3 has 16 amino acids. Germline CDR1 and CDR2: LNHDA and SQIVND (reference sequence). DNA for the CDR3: TGTGCCAGTAATCTCGGGCTGGGGGGGAGAGGGAGTGAGCAGTTCTTC. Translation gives CASNLGLGGRGSEQFF.

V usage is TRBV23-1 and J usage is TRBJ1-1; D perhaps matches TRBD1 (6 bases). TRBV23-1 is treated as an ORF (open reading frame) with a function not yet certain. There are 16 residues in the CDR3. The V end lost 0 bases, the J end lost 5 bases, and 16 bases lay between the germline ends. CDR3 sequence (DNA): TGCGCCAGCAGTCAATCGTACGAGGGAAGGGGGACTGAAGCTTTCTTT. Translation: CASSQSYEGRGTEAFF.

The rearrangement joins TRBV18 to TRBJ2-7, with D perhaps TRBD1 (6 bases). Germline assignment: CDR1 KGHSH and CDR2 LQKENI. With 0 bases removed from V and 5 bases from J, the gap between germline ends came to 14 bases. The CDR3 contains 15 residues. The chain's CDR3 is CASSPPARGYNEQYF. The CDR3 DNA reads TGTGCCAGCTCACCACCAGCCAGGGGTTATAACGAGCAGTACTTC.

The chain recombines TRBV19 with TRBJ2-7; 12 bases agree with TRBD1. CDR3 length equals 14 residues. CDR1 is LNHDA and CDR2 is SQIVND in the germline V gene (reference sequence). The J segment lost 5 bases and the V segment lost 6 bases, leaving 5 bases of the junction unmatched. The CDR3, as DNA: TGTGCCAGTAGCATGGGACAGGGGGCCCACGAGCAGTACTTC. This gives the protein CASSMGQGAHEQYF.

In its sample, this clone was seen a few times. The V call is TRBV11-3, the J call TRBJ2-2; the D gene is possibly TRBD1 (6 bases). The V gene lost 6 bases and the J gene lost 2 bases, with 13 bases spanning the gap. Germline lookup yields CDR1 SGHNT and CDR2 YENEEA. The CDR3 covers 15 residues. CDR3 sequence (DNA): TGTGCCAGCAGGCTCCAGGGGCTAAACACCGGGGAGCTGTTTTTT. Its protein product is CASRLQGLNTGELFF.

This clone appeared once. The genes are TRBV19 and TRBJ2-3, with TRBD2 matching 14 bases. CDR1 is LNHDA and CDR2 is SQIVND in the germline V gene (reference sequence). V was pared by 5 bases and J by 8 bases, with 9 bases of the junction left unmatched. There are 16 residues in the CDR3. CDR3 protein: CASSFGTSGRSGTQYF. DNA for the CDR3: TGTGCCAGTAGTTTCGGGACTAGCGGGAGATCTGGTACGCAGTATTTT. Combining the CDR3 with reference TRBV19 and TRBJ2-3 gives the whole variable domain DGGITQSPKYLFRKEGQNVTLSCEQNLNHDAMYWYRQDPGQGLRLIYYSQIVNDFQKGDIAEGYSVSREKKESFPLTVTSAQKNPTAFYLCASSFGTSGRSGTQYFGPGTRLTVL.

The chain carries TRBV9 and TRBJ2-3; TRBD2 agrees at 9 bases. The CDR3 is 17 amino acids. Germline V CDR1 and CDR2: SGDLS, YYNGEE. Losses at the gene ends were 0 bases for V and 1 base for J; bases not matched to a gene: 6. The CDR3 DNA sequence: TGTGCCAGCAGCGTAGGCCTAGCGGGAACGGGCACAGATACGCAGTATTTT. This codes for CASSVGLAGTGTDTQYF.

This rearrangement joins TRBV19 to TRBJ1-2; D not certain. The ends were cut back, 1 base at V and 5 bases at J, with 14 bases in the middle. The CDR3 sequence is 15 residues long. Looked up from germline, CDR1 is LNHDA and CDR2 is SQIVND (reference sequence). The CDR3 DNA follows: TGTGCCAGTAGTATAGTCTTGGCAGGTTCATATGGCTACACCTTC. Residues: CASSIVLAGSYGYTF.

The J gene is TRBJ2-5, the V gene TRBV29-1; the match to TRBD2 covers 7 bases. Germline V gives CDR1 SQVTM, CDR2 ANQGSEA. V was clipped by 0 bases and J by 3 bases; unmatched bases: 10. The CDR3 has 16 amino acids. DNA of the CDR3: TGCAGCGTTGAAGAAAGGGACGGGAGGTTCAAAGAGACCCAGTACTTC. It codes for CSVEERDGRFKETQYF.

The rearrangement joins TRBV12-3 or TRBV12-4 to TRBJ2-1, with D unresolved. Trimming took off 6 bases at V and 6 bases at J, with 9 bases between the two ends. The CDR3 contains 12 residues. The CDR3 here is CASSPGINEQFF. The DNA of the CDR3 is TGTGCCAGCAGCCCCGGTATCAATGAGCAGTTCTTC.

The CDR3 region has the DNA TGTGCCAGCAGCTCATACAGGGGCCACACTTACAATGAGCAGTTCTTC. It yields the protein CASSSYRGHTYNEQFF. The chain carries TRBV13 and TRBJ2-1, with 7 bases that match TRBD1. The germline CDR1 and CDR2 sequences are PRHDT and FYEKMQ (reference sequence). The CDR3 has 16 residues. Trimming cost V 4 bases and J 4 bases; bases outside gene matches: 10.

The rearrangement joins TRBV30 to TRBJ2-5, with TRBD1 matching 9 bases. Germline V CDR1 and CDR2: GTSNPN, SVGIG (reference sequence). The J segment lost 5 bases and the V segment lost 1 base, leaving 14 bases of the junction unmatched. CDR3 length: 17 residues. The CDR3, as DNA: TGTGCCTGGAGTGGGGTCCCGGGACAGGGTAAATTGGAGACCCAGTACTTC. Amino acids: CAWSGVPGQGKLETQYF.

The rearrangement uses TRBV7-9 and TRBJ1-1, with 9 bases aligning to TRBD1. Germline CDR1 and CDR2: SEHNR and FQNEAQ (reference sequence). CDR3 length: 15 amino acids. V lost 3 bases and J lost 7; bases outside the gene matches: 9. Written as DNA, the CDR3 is TGTGCCAGCAGCTTCTCGGACAGGGGAGGAGTTGAAGCTTTCTTT. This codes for CASSFSDRGGVEAFF.

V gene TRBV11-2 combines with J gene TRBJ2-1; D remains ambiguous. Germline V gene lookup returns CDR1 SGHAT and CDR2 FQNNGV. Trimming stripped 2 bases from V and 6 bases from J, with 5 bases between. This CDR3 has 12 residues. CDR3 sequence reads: CASSLLSNEQFF. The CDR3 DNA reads TGTGCCAGCAGCTTACTAAGCAATGAGCAGTTCTTC. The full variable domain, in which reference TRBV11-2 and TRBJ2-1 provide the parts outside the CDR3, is EAGVAQSPRYKIIEKRQSVAFWCNPISGHATLYWYQQILGQGPKLLIQFQNNGVVDDSQLPKDRFSAERLKGVDSTLKIQPAKLEDSAVYLCASSLLSNEQFFGPGTRLTVL.

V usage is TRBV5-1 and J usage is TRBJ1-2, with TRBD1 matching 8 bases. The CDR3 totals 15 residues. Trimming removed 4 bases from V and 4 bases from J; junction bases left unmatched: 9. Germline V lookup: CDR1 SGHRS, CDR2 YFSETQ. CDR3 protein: CASSPTDRVGYGYTF. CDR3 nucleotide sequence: TGCGCCAGCAGCCCTACGGACAGGGTTGGCTATGGCTACACCTTC.

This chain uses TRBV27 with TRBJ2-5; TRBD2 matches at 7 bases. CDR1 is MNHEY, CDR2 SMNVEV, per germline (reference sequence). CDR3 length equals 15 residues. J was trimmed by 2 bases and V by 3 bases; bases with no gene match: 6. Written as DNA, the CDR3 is TGTGCCAGCAGTTTCGGGGGGTCGAGGCAAGAGACCCAGTACTTC. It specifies CASSFGGSRQETQYF.

The CDR3: CASSRTGVYEQYF. The CDR3 DNA follows: TGTGCCAGCAGCCGGACAGGGGTCTACGAGCAGTACTTC. The chain uses TRBV7-8 and TRBJ2-7; 9 nucleotides line up with TRBD1. With 5 bases clipped from V and 3 bases from J, the junction kept 2 bases outside the gene matches. CDR3 size: 13 residues. The germline V gene encodes CDR1 SGHVS and CDR2 FQNEAQ.

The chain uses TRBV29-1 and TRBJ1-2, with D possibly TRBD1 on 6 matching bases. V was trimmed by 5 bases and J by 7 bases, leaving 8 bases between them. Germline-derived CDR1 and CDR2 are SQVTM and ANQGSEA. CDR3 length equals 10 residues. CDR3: CSVNRAGYTF. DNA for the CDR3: TGCAGCGTTAACAGGGCTGGCTACACCTTC.